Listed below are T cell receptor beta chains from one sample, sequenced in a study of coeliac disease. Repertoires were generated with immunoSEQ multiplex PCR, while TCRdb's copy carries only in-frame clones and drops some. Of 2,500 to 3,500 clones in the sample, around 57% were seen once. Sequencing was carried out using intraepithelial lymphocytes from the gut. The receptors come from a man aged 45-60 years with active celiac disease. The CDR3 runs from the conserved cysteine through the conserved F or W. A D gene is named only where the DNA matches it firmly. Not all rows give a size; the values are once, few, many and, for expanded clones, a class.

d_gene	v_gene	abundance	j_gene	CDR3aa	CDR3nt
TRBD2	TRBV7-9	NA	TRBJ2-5	CASSPRLLAGGVSQETQYF	TGTGCCAGCAGCCCACGGCTTCTAGCGGGAGGGGTGTCACAAGAGACCCAGTACTTC
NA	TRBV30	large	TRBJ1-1	CAWSVGVLTGYNTEAFF	TGTGCCTGGAGTGTAGGGGTTCTGACAGGCTATAACACTGAAGCTTTCTTT
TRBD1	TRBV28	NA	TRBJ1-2	CASNGQGPYGYTF	TGTGCCAGCAACGGACAGGGACCCTATGGCTACACCTTC
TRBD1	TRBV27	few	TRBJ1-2	CASSFLGTGVGGYTF	TGTGCCAGCAGTTTTTTAGGGACAGGGGTTGGTGGCTACACCTTC
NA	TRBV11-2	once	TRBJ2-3	CASSLYYGFRTDTQYF	TGTGCCAGCAGCTTATATTACGGTTTTCGCACAGATACGCAGTATTTT
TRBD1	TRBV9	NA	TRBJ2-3	CASSEGGTGGADTQYF	TGTGCCAGCAGCGAGGGAGGGACAGGGGGCGCAGATACGCAGTATTTT
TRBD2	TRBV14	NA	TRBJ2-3	CASSQDRLAVTDTQYF	TGTGCCAGCAGCCAAGATAGACTAGCGGTGACAGATACGCAGTATTTT
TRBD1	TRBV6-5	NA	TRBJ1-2	CASSSPGQGNYGYTF	TGTGCCAGCAGTTCCCCGGGACAGGGCAACTATGGCTACACCTTC
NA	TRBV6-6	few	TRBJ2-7	CASSYSYFRYF	TGTGCCAGCAGTTACTCCTACTTTAGGTACTTC
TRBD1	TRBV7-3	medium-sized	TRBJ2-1	CASSRGSSYNEQFF	TGTGCCAGTAGCAGGGGGAGCTCCTACAATGAGCAGTTCTTC
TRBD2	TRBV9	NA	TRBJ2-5	CASSIGTSGGRGETQYF	TGTGCCAGCAGCATTGGGACTAGCGGGGGGCGTGGTGAGACCCAGTACTTC
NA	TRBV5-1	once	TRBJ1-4	CASSWAINEKLFF	TGCGCCAGCAGTTGGGCTATAAATGAAAAACTGTTTTTT
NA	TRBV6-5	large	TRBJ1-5	CASRRGANQPQHF	TGTGCCAGCAGACGGGGGGCTAATCAGCCCCAGCATTTT
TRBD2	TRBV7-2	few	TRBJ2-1	CASGTSGSDEQFF	TGTGCCAGCGGGACTAGCGGGAGTGATGAGCAGTTCTTC
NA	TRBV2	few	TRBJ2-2	CASISTDTGELFF	TGTGCCAGCATCTCCACGGACACCGGGGAGCTGTTTTTT
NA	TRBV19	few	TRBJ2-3	CASSTDLSSQSTDTQYF	TGTGCCAGTAGTACAGACCTGTCGAGTCAAAGCACAGATACGCAGTATTTT
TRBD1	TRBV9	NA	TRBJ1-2	CASSVAGPGGGYGYTF	TGTGCCAGCAGCGTAGCGGGCCCAGGGGGCGGGTATGGCTACACCTTC
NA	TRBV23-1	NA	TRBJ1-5	CASSQSRGSGQPQHF	TGCGCCAGCAGTCAATCGAGAGGGTCCGGCCAGCCCCAGCATTTT
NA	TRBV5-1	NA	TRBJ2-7	CASSLEQGPHEQYF	TGCGCCAGCAGCTTGGAACAGGGACCCCACGAGCAGTACTTC
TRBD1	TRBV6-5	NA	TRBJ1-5	CASRGRGINQPQHF	TGTGCCAGCAGGGGCAGGGGGATTAATCAGCCCCAGCATTTT
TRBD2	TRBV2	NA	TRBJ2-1	CASIPRTSGRAYNEQFF	TGTGCCAGCATCCCGCGGACTAGCGGGAGGGCTTACAATGAGCAGTTCTTC
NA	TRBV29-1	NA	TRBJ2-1	CSVATSSYNEQFF	TGCAGCGTTGCCACTAGCTCCTACAATGAGCAGTTCTTC
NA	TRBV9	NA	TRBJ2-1	CASSVARGDEQFF	TGTGCCAGCAGCGTAGCAAGGGGCGATGAGCAGTTCTTC
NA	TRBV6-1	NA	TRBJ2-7	CASSELWGREQYF	TGTGCCAGCAGTGAACTTTGGGGGCGCGAGCAGTACTTC
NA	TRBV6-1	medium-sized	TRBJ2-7	CASSEGGVHEQYF	TGTGCCAGCAGTGAAGGGGGGGTCCACGAGCAGTACTTC
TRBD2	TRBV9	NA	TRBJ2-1	CASSVSTSSGGYPEQFF	TGTGCCAGCAGCGTCTCTACCTCTAGCGGGGGATACCCCGAGCAGTTCTTC
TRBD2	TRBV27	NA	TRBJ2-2	CASSSTGTTFTGELFF	TGTGCCAGCAGTTCGACCGGGACTACCTTCACCGGGGAGCTGTTTTTT
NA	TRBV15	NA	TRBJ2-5	CATSSGLSPETQYF	TGTGCCACCAGCAGTGGACTTTCCCCCGAGACCCAGTACTTC
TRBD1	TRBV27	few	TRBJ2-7	CASSLRTGGSYEQYF	TGTGCCAGCAGTTTACGAACAGGGGGGAGCTACGAGCAGTACTTC
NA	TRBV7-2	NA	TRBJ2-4	CASSLGLPAKNIQYF	TGTGCCAGCAGCTTAGGACTACCCGCCAAAAACATTCAGTACTTC
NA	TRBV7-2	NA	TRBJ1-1	CASSLTQGGGTEAFF	TGTGCCAGCAGCCTCACCCAGGGCGGGGGCACTGAAGCTTTCTTT
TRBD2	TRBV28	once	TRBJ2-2	CASSWGAGGPPGELFF	TGTGCCAGCAGTTGGGGAGCGGGGGGGCCACCCGGGGAGCTGTTTTTT
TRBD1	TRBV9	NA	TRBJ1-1	CASSASTGMNTEAFF	TGTGCCAGCAGCGCATCGACAGGGATGAACACTGAAGCTTTCTTT
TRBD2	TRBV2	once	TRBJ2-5	CASSGLAGVTWETQYF	TGTGCCAGCAGTGGACTAGCGGGAGTCACATGGGAGACCCAGTACTTC
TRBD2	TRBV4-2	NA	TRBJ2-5	CASSQDLRGGRETQYF	TGTGCCAGCAGCCAAGATTTGCGGGGGGGCCGGGAGACCCAGTACTTC
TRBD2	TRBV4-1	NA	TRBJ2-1	CASSQVSGDYNEQFF	TGCGCCAGCAGCCAAGTTAGCGGGGATTACAATGAGCAGTTCTTC
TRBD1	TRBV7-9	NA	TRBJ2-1	CASSPGTGGLNEQFF	TGTGCCAGCAGCCCGGGCACAGGGGGCCTGAATGAGCAGTTCTTC
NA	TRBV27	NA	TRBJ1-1	CASSFFGSGTEAFF	TGTGCCAGCAGTTTTTTCGGATCGGGCACTGAAGCTTTCTTT
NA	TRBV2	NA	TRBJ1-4	CASSERAANEKLFF	TGTGCCAGCAGTGAAAGAGCGGCTAATGAAAAACTGTTTTTT
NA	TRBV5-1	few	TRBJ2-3	CASTLDTDTQYF	TGCGCCAGCACCCTAGACACAGATACGCAGTATTTT
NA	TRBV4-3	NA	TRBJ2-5	CASSQNEGTQYF	TGCGCCAGCAGCCAGAATGAGGGGACCCAGTACTTC
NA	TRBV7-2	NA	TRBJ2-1	CASSLTPRNEQFF	TGTGCCAGCAGCTTAACCCCGAGGAATGAGCAGTTCTTC
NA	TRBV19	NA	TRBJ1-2	CASSIGTGTPGDGYTF	TGTGCCAGTAGTATAGGCACTGGGACACCCGGTGATGGCTACACCTTC
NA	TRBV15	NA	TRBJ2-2	CATRTEGAGELFF	TGTGCCACCAGGACAGAGGGGGCCGGGGAGCTGTTTTTT
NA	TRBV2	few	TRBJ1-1	CASHGQPNTEAFF	TGTGCCAGCCACGGACAGCCGAACACTGAAGCTTTCTTT